This T cell receptor (beta chain) was recorded in a study of human thymus T cells. Broader study findings: Overlap was high between thymic repertoires from unrelated individuals, as reported in related research.

As to this clone: What it binds is not known.

Thymus was obtained from resections taken during corrective heart surgery. Having corrective surgery for congenital heart defects, healthy Finnish infants were the ones who donated. The CDR3 is made up of 14 amino acids. Trimming left V 8 bases short and J 8 bases short, with 16 bases between. Germline CDR1 is LNHDA and CDR2 is SQIVND (reference sequence). Some clones are missing from TCRdb's copy, which holds only in-frame ones; the method was immunoSEQ multiplex PCR. The repertoire includes about 78,000 clones, about 96% of them detected once, and under 0.035% sits in the top ten. The receptor was derived from a boy younger than two with a congenital heart defect but otherwise immunologically healthy. V usage is TRBV19 and J usage is TRBJ1-6; D may be TRBD1 (5 bases). Sequenced sample: thymus tissue. Here the CDR3 reads CASQRSREYSPLHF. The CDR3 nucleotides read TGTGCCAGTCAACGGAGCAGGGAGTATTCACCCCTCCACTTT.